A single sample is the source of the 32 T cell receptor beta chains below, sequenced in a study of technical replicates of blood from several donors. Assay: immunoSEQ multiplex PCR; the TCRdb copy retains only in-frame clones and omits some. The sample contains tens of thousands of clones, 90% to 95% of which appear only once. Source material: T cells isolated from PBMCs. All receptors come from a human donor in good health.

The genes are TRBV10-3 and TRBJ2-7; 12 bases agree with TRBD2. CDR1 and CDR2 from the germline V gene are ENHRY and SYGVKD. The CDR3 covers 15 residues. V was pared by 0 bases and J by 7 bases, with 4 bases of the junction left unmatched. As DNA, the CDR3 is TGTGCCATCAGTGAGTCCAAACTAGCGGGGGGTGAGCAGTACTTC. It is translated as CAISESKLAGGEQYF.

The V call is TRBV10-1, the J call TRBJ2-2, with TRBD2 matching 11 bases. V shed 4 bases, J shed 7 bases, and the junction held 8 bases outside the gene matches. The CDR3 has 16 residues. Germline CDR1 WNHNN, CDR2 SYGVQD (reference sequence). The CDR3 spells CASSGPLAGVDGELFF. CDR3 nucleotide sequence: TGCGCCAGCAGTGGCCCACTAGCGGGAGTTGACGGGGAGCTGTTTTTT.

The chain carries TRBV7-3 and TRBJ2-1; 11 positions match TRBD1. Losses at the gene ends were 5 bases for V and 8 bases for J; bases not matched to a gene: 5. The CDR3 sequence is 14 residues long. CDR1 is SGHTA, CDR2 FQGTGA, per germline. The chain's CDR3 is CASSQRTGGDEQFF. The CDR3, as DNA: TGTGCCAGCAGCCAAAGGACAGGGGGCGATGAGCAGTTCTTC.

The gene calls are TRBV4-2 and TRBJ1-1, with D unclear. CDR3 length: 13 residues. Germline CDR1 reads LGHNA; CDR2 reads YNFKEQ. Trimming shortened V by 2 bases and J by 0 bases, and 4 bases separated the two germline ends. The CDR3 DNA is TGTGCCAGCAGCCAACATGTGAACACTGAAGCTTTCTTT. Its protein product is CASSQHVNTEAFF.

This rearrangement joins TRBV11-2 to TRBJ2-7; TRBD2 agrees at 7 bases. The ends lost 6 bases at V and 4 bases at J; junction bases unmatched: 9. This CDR3 has 14 amino acids. Germline lookup yields CDR1 SGHAT and CDR2 FQNNGV. DNA of the CDR3: TGTGCCAGCAGTTCACGGGGGGTAACTTACGAGCAGTACTTC. The encoded protein is CASSSRGVTYEQYF.

The chain employs TRBV30 and TRBJ1-5, with D perhaps TRBD1 (5 bases). The CDR3 spans 15 residues. V lost 1 base to trimming and J lost 0 bases, with 10 bases between them. Per germline, CDR1 GTSNPN and CDR2 SVGIG (reference sequence). This chain's CDR3 is CAWSGGGYSNQPQHF. The CDR3 nucleotides read TGTGCCTGGAGTGGGGGGGGATATAGCAATCAGCCCCAGCATTTT.

This chain joins TRBV18 and TRBJ2-5; D remains ambiguous. Trimming took 3 bases from V and 4 from J, leaving 9 bases between them. Germline V gene lookup returns CDR1 KGHSH and CDR2 LQKENI. The CDR3 has 13 amino acids. CDR3 in amino acids: CASSPGAGETQYF. CDR3 DNA: TGTGCCAGCTCACCGGGCGCAGGAGAGACCCAGTACTTC.

V gene TRBV7-9 combines with J gene TRBJ1-3, with D possibly being TRBD1 (6 bases). CDR3 length: 18 amino acids. CDR1 SEHNR and CDR2 FQNEAQ come from the germline V gene (reference sequence). The V end lost 2 bases, the J end lost 0 bases, and 17 bases lay between the germline ends. This chain's CDR3 is CASSLRNPGTSSGNTIYF. As DNA, the CDR3 is TGTGCCAGCAGCTTAAGGAATCCGGGGACATCCTCTGGAAACACCATATATTTT.

This rearrangement joins TRBV6-5 to TRBJ2-7; 7 nucleotides line up with TRBD1. Germline V gene lookup returns CDR1 MNHEY and CDR2 SVGAGI. Losses at the gene ends were 6 bases for V and 1 base for J; bases not matched to a gene: 9. The CDR3 sequence is 15 residues long. This CDR3 reads CASRAPGQQSYEQYF. The CDR3 coding sequence is TGTGCCAGCAGAGCCCCGGGACAGCAGTCCTACGAGCAGTACTTC.

This clone has just one count. This chain uses TRBV5-3 with TRBJ1-2, with TRBD1 identical over 7 bases. TRBV5-3 is identified as an open reading frame with a role that is uncertain. J gave up 2 bases and V 9 bases, and 4 bases lay outside the gene matches. This CDR3 contains 12 residues. The CDR3 region has the DNA TGTGCCAATTGGGACAGAAACTATGGCTACACCTTC. Amino acids: CANWDRNYGYTF.

This sequence joins TRBV6-1 and TRBJ2-7; D unresolved. The V gene's germline CDR1 is MNHNS and CDR2 SASEGT. V lost 6 bases, J lost 5 bases, and 17 bases lay in between. CDR3 size: 14 residues. The CDR3 sequence: CASRRQSYLDEQYF. In DNA form, the CDR3 reads TGTGCCAGCAGGCGGCAGTCCTACCTAGACGAGCAGTACTTC.

This sequence joins TRBV9 and TRBJ2-2, with TRBD1 as a possible D gene (6 bases). Trimming took 4 bases from V and 4 from J, leaving 14 bases between them. Germline V gene lookup returns CDR1 SGDLS and CDR2 YYNGEE. This CDR3 is 15 amino acids long. CDR3 nucleotides: TGTGCCAGCAGCCCCCGGACAGTCGGCACCGGGGAGCTGTTTTTT. The encoded protein is CASSPRTVGTGELFF.

V usage is TRBV7-8 and J usage is TRBJ2-5, with TRBD1 identical over 7 bases. This CDR3 has 14 amino acids. With 1 base clipped from V and 3 bases from J, the junction kept 2 bases outside the gene matches. Germline CDR1 and CDR2: SGHVS and FQNEAQ. The CDR3 sequence: CASSLGTGEETQYF. CDR3 coding DNA: TGTGCCAGCAGCTTAGGAACAGGGGAAGAGACCCAGTACTTC.

This rearrangement joins TRBV18 to TRBJ2-7; 14 bases map to TRBD2. CDR3 size: 18 residues. V lost 6 bases and J lost 0; bases outside the gene matches: 10. CDR1 and CDR2 from the germline V gene are KGHSH and LQKENI. The CDR3 reads CASSLRLAGGSYSYEQYF. The CDR3 bases are TGTGCCAGCTCCCTCAGACTAGCGGGAGGGTCCTACTCCTACGAGCAGTACTTC.

The rearrangement uses TRBV5-1 and TRBJ2-7, with TRBD1 matching 12 bases. In germline, CDR1 is SGHRS, CDR2 YFSETQ. This CDR3 region has 16 residues. Unmatched junction bases numbered 10, after V lost 5 bases and J lost 4 bases. For the CDR3, the DNA is TGCGCCAGCAGTCTAAGACGGGACAGGGGGCCGTACGAGCAGTACTTC. Translated, it gives CASSLRRDRGPYEQYF.

The DNA for the CDR3 is TGTGCCAGCAGCTTACCGCGTGGGCGGAACACCGGGGAGCTGTTTTTT. This gives the protein CASSLPRGRNTGELFF. The chain couples TRBV11-2 to TRBJ2-2; no firm D call. The CDR3 totals 16 residues. Trimming took off 2 bases at V and 1 base at J, with 11 bases between the two ends. The germline gives CDR1 SGHAT, CDR2 FQNNGV. The full variable domain, in which reference TRBV11-2 and TRBJ2-2 provide the parts outside the CDR3, is EAGVAQSPRYKIIEKRQSVAFWCNPISGHATLYWYQQILGQGPKLLIQFQNNGVVDDSQLPKDRFSAERLKGVDSTLKIQPAKLEDSAVYLCASSLPRGRNTGELFFGEGSRLTVL.

The CDR3 here is CASSYAGAGYGYTF. The CDR3 DNA reads as TGTGCCAGCAGTTACGCAGGGGCGGGCTATGGCTACACCTTC. This rearrangement joins TRBV6-5 to TRBJ1-2, with a tentative D call TRBD1 (6 bases). This CDR3 has 14 residues. The germline CDR1 and CDR2 sequences are MNHEY and SVGAGI. V was pared by 2 bases and J by 4 bases, with 11 bases between.

J is TRBJ1-4 and V is TRBV30; tentative D call: TRBD1 (5 bases). Germline V gives CDR1 GTSNPN, CDR2 SVGIG (reference sequence). V dropped 6 bases and J dropped 5 bases, with 22 bases sitting between them. This CDR3 is 16 amino acids long. CDR3 region: CACTLSGAYGNEKLFF. CDR3 in DNA: TGTGCCTGTACACTATCTGGGGCTTATGGAAATGAAAAACTGTTTTTT.

This clone has only one observation. V and J are TRBV5-1 and TRBJ2-7; TRBD2 agrees at 7 bases. The CDR3 is 15 residues long. V gave up 4 bases and J gave up 2 bases; unmatched junction bases: 9. Germline V CDR1 and CDR2: SGHRS, YFSETQ. The CDR3, as DNA: TGCGCCAGCAGCAATAGACTAGCACGTCCCTACGAGCAGTACTTC. This sequence encodes CASSNRLARPYEQYF.

The chain recombines TRBV9 with TRBJ2-2, with 8 bases aligning to TRBD2. Germline loops: CDR1 SGDLS, CDR2 YYNGEE. This CDR3 spans 15 amino acids. Trimming removed 4 bases from V and 1 base from J; junction bases left unmatched: 3. The CDR3 reads CASSRTSGNTGELFF. The CDR3 bases are TGTGCCAGCAGCCGTACTAGCGGGAACACCGGGGAGCTGTTTTTT.

This clone was seen only a few times. The J gene is TRBJ1-1, the V gene TRBV11-2, with D unresolved. CDR3 length equals 13 residues. The germline V gene has CDR1 SGHAT and CDR2 FQNNGV. The V end was cut by 1 base, the J end by 7 bases, with 10 bases between. Here the CDR3 reads CASSLGAGREAFF. CDR3 DNA: TGTGCCAGCAGCTTAGGTGCAGGCCGTGAAGCTTTCTTT. The complete variable domain, with remaining parts taken from reference TRBV11-2 and TRBJ1-1, reads EAGVAQSPRYKIIEKRQSVAFWCNPISGHATLYWYQQILGQGPKLLIQFQNNGVVDDSQLPKDRFSAERLKGVDSTLKIQPAKLEDSAVYLCASSLGAGREAFFGQGTRLTVV.

This chain uses TRBV29-1 with TRBJ2-1, with 8 positions matching TRBD2. CDR3 length equals 12 residues. The germline V gene has CDR1 SQVTM and CDR2 ANQGSEA. With V trimmed by 8 bases and J by 1 base, 1 base remained unmatched. The CDR3 DNA reads as TGCAGCTTAGCGGGGTCCTACAATGAGCAGTTCTTC. Its protein product is CSLAGSYNEQFF.

The V call is TRBV27, the J call TRBJ1-2, with D tentatively TRBD1 (6 bases). This CDR3 spans 12 amino acids. Germline CDR1 reads MNHEY; CDR2 reads SMNVEV (reference sequence). V gave up 6 bases and J gave up 10 bases, with 15 bases separating them. The CDR3 DNA reads as TGTGCCAGCAGGGGGGGGCAGGACGACTACACCTTC. As protein: CASRGGQDDYTF.

The rearrangement joins TRBV5-1 to TRBJ2-6, with 12 positions matching TRBD1. CDR3 length equals 18 residues. J lost 1 base, V lost 4 bases, and 6 bases had no gene match. CDR1 is SGHRS and CDR2 is YFSETQ in the germline V gene. The CDR3: CASSQRDRGPSGANVLTF. The CDR3 region has the DNA TGCGCCAGCAGCCAGAGGGACAGGGGGCCTTCTGGGGCCAACGTCCTGACTTTC.

V is TRBV9 and J is TRBJ1-6, with TRBD1 as a possible D gene (6 bases). Germline V CDR1 and CDR2: SGDLS, YYNGEE. There are 18 residues in the CDR3. Trimming took 3 bases from V and 7 from J, leaving 23 bases between them. CDR3 loop: CASSAGRGGQALNSPLHF. The CDR3 DNA reads as TGTGCCAGCAGCGCTGGACGCGGGGGCCAGGCGCTCAATTCACCCCTCCACTTT.

This chain connects TRBV29-1 to TRBJ2-7; D may be TRBD2 (5 bases). The CDR3 is 13 residues long. V was cut by 1 base and J by 3 bases, with 10 bases left in between. Germline assignment: CDR1 SQVTM and CDR2 ANQGSEA. The CDR3 is CSVEGETRYEQYF. CDR3 in DNA: TGCAGCGTTGAAGGGGAGACCCGCTACGAGCAGTACTTC.

The J gene is TRBJ2-3, the V gene TRBV4-1; no definite D call. This CDR3 contains 18 residues. Trimming removed 2 bases at V and 1 base at J, with 19 bases between. Germline values: CDR1 MGHRA, CDR2 YSYEKL. Here the CDR3 reads CASSQFPHRDSGTDTQYF. DNA for the CDR3: TGCGCCAGCAGCCAATTTCCTCACCGAGACTCCGGCACAGATACGCAGTATTTT.

This sequence joins TRBV5-4 and TRBJ1-2, with TRBD1 matching 7 bases. This CDR3 spans 14 amino acids. Trimming took 0 bases from V and 4 from J; bases not matched to a gene: 3. Germline lookup yields CDR1 SGHNT and CDR2 YYREEE (reference sequence). The chain's CDR3 is CASSLDRDSYGYTF. The CDR3, as DNA: TGTGCCAGCAGCTTGGACAGGGACAGCTATGGCTACACCTTC.

This chain connects TRBV6-5 to TRBJ2-1; TRBD1 matches at 10 bases. The CDR3 loop spans 15 amino acids. CDR1 is MNHEY, CDR2 SVGAGI, per germline. The junction had 7 bases not matched to a gene; V was cut back by 4 bases and J by 7 bases. CDR3 residues: CASSSPGQGRNEQFF. CDR3 bases: TGTGCCAGCAGTTCCCCGGGACAGGGGAGGAATGAGCAGTTCTTC.

The chain couples TRBV30 to TRBJ1-2, with D possibly TRBD1 on 5 matching bases. V was shortened by 1 base and J by 7 bases, with 7 bases between the two germline ends. CDR3 length: 11 amino acids. Per germline, CDR1 GTSNPN and CDR2 SVGIG (reference sequence). The DNA of the CDR3 is TGTGCCTGGAGTGGGGGGGGTGGCTACACCTTC. Amino acids: CAWSGGGGYTF.

CDR3 DNA sequence: TGTGCCAGCAGCTCCCTGGGGAGCTACGAGCAGTACTTC. This sequence encodes CASSSLGSYEQYF. This chain connects TRBV7-8 to TRBJ2-7; perhaps TRBD2 as D (5 bases). Germline CDR1 SGHVS, CDR2 FQNEAQ. This CDR3 has 13 residues. Between the trimmed V and J ends, which lost 4 bases and 3 bases, there was a span of 10 bases.

V is TRBV7-6 and J is TRBJ2-1, with D maybe TRBD1 (7 bases). Trimming took off 1 base at V and 4 bases at J, with 14 bases between the two ends. Per germline, CDR1 SGHVS and CDR2 FNYEAQ. CDR3 length: 16 residues. CDR3 nucleotide sequence: TGTGCCAGCAGCTTAGAGGCTCCAGGGGGGTACAATGAGCAGTTCTTC. Encoded protein: CASSLEAPGGYNEQFF. The full variable domain, rest sourced from reference TRBV7-6 and TRBJ2-1, is GAGVSQSPRYKVTKRGQDVALRCDPISGHVSLYWYRQALGQGPEFLTYFNYEAQQDKSGLPNDRFSAERPEGSISTLTIQRTEQRDSAMYRCASSLEAPGGYNEQFFGPGTRLTVL.